The next 19 T cell receptor beta chains were all read from a single sample in a study of OX40 agonist ivuxolimab in advanced cancers. TCRdb's table, derived via immunoSEQ multiplex PCR, lists solely in-frame clones and lacks some. The sample carries about 82,000 clones, approximately 85% recorded once. The sequencing here drew on CD4+ or CD8+ T cells sorted from blood, taken in a trial of the OX40 agonist ivuxolimab. The receptors here all came from an adult with an advanced solid tumor such as melanoma, head and neck, liver or kidney cancer.

V gene TRBV29-1 combines with J gene TRBJ2-4; D is undetermined. Germline lookup yields CDR1 SQVTM and CDR2 ANQGSEA. V lost 5 bases, J lost 8 bases, and 16 bases lay in between. This CDR3 has 13 amino acids. The CDR3 nucleotides read TGCAGCGTTTCAACGGGTTATAGAGACATTCAGTACTTC. This gives the protein CSVSTGYRDIQYF. The full variable domain, its missing parts supplied by reference TRBV29-1 and TRBJ2-4, is SAVISQKPSRDICQRGTSLTIQCQVDSQVTMMFWYRQQPGQSLTLIATANQGSEATYESGFVIDKFPISRPNLTFSTLTVSNMSPEDSSIYLCSVSTGYRDIQYFGAGTRLSVL.

V gene TRBV28 combines with J gene TRBJ2-7; D uncertain. This CDR3 comprises 12 residues. Germline V lookup: CDR1 MDHEN, CDR2 SYDVKM. Trimming shortened V by 2 bases and J by 8 bases, and 10 bases separated the two germline ends. The CDR3, as DNA: TGTGCCAGCAGTTTAAGCGCCATTCAGCAGTACTTC. Its translation is CASSLSAIQQYF.

The rearrangement links TRBV9 to TRBJ2-2, with a weak D call TRBD2 (6 bases). The CDR3 totals 14 residues. Germline values: CDR1 SGDLS, CDR2 YYNGEE. V lost 3 bases, J lost 0 bases, and 6 bases lay in between. Here the CDR3 DNA reads TGTGCCAGCAGCGGGACTACGAACACCGGGGAGCTGTTTTTT. The encoded protein is CASSGTTNTGELFF.

This chain joins TRBV2 and TRBJ1-1; D unclear. Germline CDR1 reads SNHLY; CDR2 reads FYNNEI. V shed 4 bases and J shed 5 bases, with 17 bases lying between them. This CDR3 is 15 amino acids long. As DNA, the CDR3 is TGTGCCAGCAGTGGTGGTCTGGGAGTGGGGACTGAAGCTTTCTTT. Translating gives CASSGGLGVGTEAFF.

This chain joins TRBV29-1 and TRBJ2-3, with D possibly TRBD2 on 6 matching bases. The CDR3 runs to 12 residues. The V end was cut by 4 bases, the J end by 6 bases, with 11 bases between. In germline, CDR1 is SQVTM, CDR2 ANQGSEA. The CDR3 loop reads CSVVAVVDTQYF. CDR3 in DNA: TGCAGCGTTGTAGCGGTAGTGGATACGCAGTATTTT.

The chain joins TRBV6-5 to TRBJ2-7; tentative D call: TRBD1 (6 bases). V lost 6 bases and J lost 3, with 18 bases in between. Germline V gene data show CDR1 as MNHEY and CDR2 as SVGAGI. The CDR3 loop spans 15 amino acids. The CDR3 DNA reads TGTGCCAGCAGCCGAGACAGGACTGGGTACTACGAGCAGTACTTC. It translates to CASSRDRTGYYEQYF.

The rearrangement joins TRBV5-1 to TRBJ2-3; TRBD2 might be the D (5 bases). With 4 bases removed from V and 7 bases from J, the gap between germline ends came to 10 bases. Germline V gene lookup returns CDR1 SGHRS and CDR2 YFSETQ. The CDR3 extends over 12 amino acids. The CDR3 is CASSIGGNTQYF. The CDR3 bases are TGCGCCAGCAGCATTGGAGGCAATACGCAGTATTTT.

The chain carries TRBV9 and TRBJ2-5, with TRBD1 identical over 9 bases. Per germline, CDR1 SGDLS and CDR2 YYNGEE. J lost 7 bases, V lost 3 bases, and 10 bases had no gene match. The CDR3 has 15 amino acids. CDR3 DNA: TGTGCCAGCAGCGCGACACAGGGGGCGCATTTGACCCAGTACTTC. Its protein product is CASSATQGAHLTQYF.

Points on this clone: This specimen includes other DNA sequences encoding the same CDR3. The J gene is TRBJ2-3, the V gene TRBV6-1, with D maybe TRBD2 (6 bases). Trimming stripped 3 bases from V and 0 bases from J, with 7 bases between. The CDR3 is 14 amino acids. The germline V gene encodes CDR1 MNHNS and CDR2 SASEGT. The CDR3 sequence is CASSERGSTDTQYF. In nucleotides, the CDR3 is TGTGCCAGCAGTGAGCGGGGAAGCACAGATACGCAGTATTTT.

The rearrangement uses TRBV10-1 and TRBJ2-3; 11 bases are shared with TRBD2. The CDR3 length is 16 residues. V lost 3 bases to trimming and J lost 2 bases; unmatched junction nucleotides: 4. The germline V gene encodes CDR1 WNHNN and CDR2 SYGVQD (reference sequence). The CDR3, as DNA: TGCGCCAGCAGTGATCCTAGCGGGGGGACCACAGATACGCAGTATTTT. It is translated as CASSDPSGGTTDTQYF.

The chain is built from TRBV29-1 and TRBJ1-2, with D perhaps matching TRBD1 (6 bases). The CDR3 is 11 residues long. CDR1 and CDR2 (germline): SQVTM, ANQGSEA. Trimming removed 2 bases from V and 8 bases from J, with 9 bases in between. In nucleotides, the CDR3 is TGCAGCGTTGAAACAGGGAGCGGCTACACCTTC. This translates into CSVETGSGYTF.

This clone was picked up one time. CDR3 bases: TGTGCCAGCAGTTTAAGGGACAGCAATGAAAAACTGTTTTTT. It encodes CASSLRDSNEKLFF. The J gene is TRBJ1-4, the V gene TRBV28, with 7 bases lining up with TRBD1. The length of the CDR3 is 14 residues. Trimming at V came to 2 bases and at J to 5 bases, leaving 2 bases not matched to a gene. Germline CDR1 and CDR2: MDHEN and SYDVKM.

As regards this clone: The same CDR3 also results from other DNA sequences found in this sample. The gene calls are TRBV28 and TRBJ2-6; D gene unclear. The CDR3 covers 17 residues. Germline V lookup: CDR1 MDHEN, CDR2 SYDVKM. V lost 3 bases, J lost 0 bases, and 12 bases lay in between. The CDR3 spells CASSLADEGSGANVLTF. For the CDR3, the DNA is TGTGCCAGCAGTTTGGCGGACGAAGGCTCTGGGGCCAACGTCCTGACTTTC.

This chain joins TRBV19 and TRBJ1-2, with a tentative D call TRBD1 (5 bases). The CDR3 consists of 14 residues. CDR1 is LNHDA and CDR2 is SQIVND in the germline V gene (reference sequence). V lost 5 bases and J 7 bases, leaving 17 bases between the germline ends. Here the CDR3 DNA reads TGTGCCAGTAGTTCCAACAGTGCCGGGGGTGGCTACACCTTC. This codes for CASSSNSAGGGYTF.

The J gene is TRBJ2-7, the V gene TRBV6-6, with 12 bases identical to TRBD2. This CDR3 region has 15 residues. Germline CDR1 and CDR2: MNHNY and SVGAGI (reference sequence). With 2 bases clipped from V and 6 bases from J, the junction kept 5 bases outside the gene matches. The CDR3 bases are TGTGCCAGCAGTTACGCTAGCGGGGGGGGCGGCGAGCAGTACGTC. Protein sequence: CASSYASGGGGEQYV.

This chain links TRBV4-1 with TRBJ2-7, with a possible D match to TRBD2 (5 bases). CDR3 length equals 14 residues. Germline V gene sequence: CDR1 MGHRA, CDR2 YSYEKL. V was clipped by 4 bases and J by 4 bases, with 14 bases between them. For the CDR3, the DNA is TGCGCCAGCAGCCCGGAAACTAGTTCGTACGAGCAGTACTTC. It is translated as CASSPETSSYEQYF.

In nucleotides, the CDR3 is TGTGCCAGCAGCGTGGGGACTAGCGTTAACAATGAGCAGTTCTTC. Translation: CASSVGTSVNNEQFF. The genes are TRBV5-6 and TRBJ2-1; 10 bases align to TRBD2. Germline CDR1 is SGHDT and CDR2 is YYEEEE. The CDR3 extends over 15 amino acids. V shed 4 bases, J shed 5 bases, and the junction held 6 bases outside the gene matches. Full variable domain (remainder filled in from reference TRBV5-6 and TRBJ2-1): DAGVTQSPTHLIKTRGQQVTLRCSPKSGHDTVSWYQQALGQGPQFIFQYYEEEERQRGNFPDRFSGHQFPNYSSELNVNALLLGDSALYLCASSVGTSVNNEQFFGPGTRLTVL.

The CDR3 region is CASSWGLASSGNTIYF. The CDR3 coding sequence is TGTGCCAGCAGTTGGGGACTCGCGAGCTCTGGAAACACCATATATTTT. The rearrangement links TRBV28 to TRBJ1-3; tentative D call: TRBD1 (5 bases). In germline, CDR1 is MDHEN, CDR2 SYDVKM. This CDR3 is built from 16 residues. V lost 4 bases, J lost 0 bases, and 13 bases lay in between.

This chain joins TRBV9 and TRBJ2-7; D assignment may be TRBD1 or TRBD2 (6 bases each). Germline lookup yields CDR1 SGDLS and CDR2 YYNGEE. There are 15 residues in the CDR3. Trimming left V 2 bases short and J 0 bases short, with 12 bases between. This chain's CDR3 is CASSVRGEVSYEQYF. The CDR3 bases are TGTGCCAGCAGCGTGAGGGGGGAGGTCTCCTACGAGCAGTACTTC.